The T cell receptor beta chain under discussion was sequenced for a study of blood T cell repertoires in COVID-19. Assay used: immunoSEQ multiplex PCR; TCRdb lists only in-frame clones, some missing. The sample consists of under 200,000 clones, roughly 90% of them appearing once. CDR1 is KGHSH and CDR2 is LQKENI in the germline V gene. There are 17 residues in the CDR3. The trim removed 4 bases at V and 8 bases at J, leaving 16 bases unmatched. This sequence was found in a man between 18 and 35 years old with active or convalescent COVID-19. Sequenced material: peripheral blood. V is TRBV18 and J is TRBJ2-4; TRBD1 matches 8 bases. Here the CDR3 reads CASSRWTGRKRADIQYF. The CDR3 DNA is TGTGCCAGCTCACGATGGACAGGGAGAAAAAGGGCTGACATTCAGTACTTC.